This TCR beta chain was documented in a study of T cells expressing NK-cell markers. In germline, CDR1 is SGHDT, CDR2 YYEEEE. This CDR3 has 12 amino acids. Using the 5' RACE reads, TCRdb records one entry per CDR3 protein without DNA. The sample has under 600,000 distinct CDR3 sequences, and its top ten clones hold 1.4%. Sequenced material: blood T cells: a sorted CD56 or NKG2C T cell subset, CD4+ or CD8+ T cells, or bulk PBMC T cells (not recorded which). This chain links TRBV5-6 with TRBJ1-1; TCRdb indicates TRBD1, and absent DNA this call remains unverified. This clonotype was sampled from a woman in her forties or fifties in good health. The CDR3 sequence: CASSLGAGGTFF.